This T cell receptor beta chain comes out of a study of blood T cell repertoires in COVID-19. Overall study context: Sites in the United States, Italy and Spain provided acute and convalescent COVID-19 samples.

Per the authors' pipeline: Amplification of reference gene primers was used by the study to estimate nucleated cell counts. Using immunoSEQ multiplex PCR, the repertoire was profiled, and TCRdb retains in-frame clones only, with some absent. V and J calls and clone size are given by that table; D and trimming were obtained from the DNA. The sample has around 80,000 clones, 75% to 85% seen once. The V gene's germline CDR1 is KGHSH and CDR2 LQKENI. This CDR3 is 15 amino acids long. Germline trimming cut 3 bases from V and 6 bases from J; bases unmatched to any gene: 6. This TCR came from a woman older than 75 with acute or convalescent COVID-19. The sample was peripheral blood. The V and J genes are TRBV18 and TRBJ2-2; TRBD2 agrees at 8 bases. The CDR3 is CASSPLSGSAGELFF. CDR3 bases: TGTGCCAGCTCACCCTTGAGCGGGAGTGCCGGGGAGCTGTTTTTT. Supplemented by reference TRBV18 and TRBJ2-2, the full variable domain reads NAGVMQNPRHLVRRRGQEARLRCSPMKGHSHVYWYRQLPEEGLKFMVYLQKENIIDESGMPKERFSAEFPKEGPSILRIQQVVRGDSAAYFCASSPLSGSAGELFFGEGSRLTVL.